The clone carrying this TCR beta chain was detected once. What it binds is unknown. The CDR3 sequence is 16 residues long. Trimming shortened V by 4 bases and J by 5 bases, and 18 bases separated the two germline ends. This specimen comes from a study of OX40 agonist ivuxolimab in advanced cancers. Across the whole study: Ivuxolimab, which patients received intravenously every 2 weeks, was dosed at 0.01 to 10 mg/kg. Study conclusions and caveats: The study observed clonal expansion of CD4+ and CD8+ blood T cells by week 6 at 0.1 to 3.0 mg/kg. In CD8+ T cells, expanded clones were on average more numerous than in CD4+.

Sequencing was performed with immunoSEQ multiplex PCR; in TCRdb, only in-frame clones are kept and a portion is missing. The table shows about 19,000 clones, with roughly nine tenths occurring only once. This chain connects TRBV23-1 to TRBJ2-1; the D is unclear. TRBV23-1 is treated as an ORF (open reading frame) with a function not yet certain. The source is an adult with an advanced solid tumor such as melanoma, head and neck, liver or kidney cancer. The source material was CD4+ or CD8+ T cells sorted from blood, sampled in a trial of the OX40 agonist ivuxolimab. The CDR3 here is CASSPSWLRKNNEQFF. The CDR3 DNA reads as TGCGCCAGCAGTCCCTCCTGGCTGAGGAAGAACAATGAGCAGTTCTTC.